The source of this T cell receptor beta chain is a study of blood T cell repertoires in COVID-19 (dated by TCRdb to the early 2020s). Turning to the overall study: Samples from collaborators originated in the United States, Italy and Spain and spanned both the acute and convalescent phases of COVID-19. The prospective study material was composed of cDNA or gDNA derived from T cells, B-cell-depleted T cells, or PBMCs. Deeply sampled blood TCRbeta repertoires from subjects exposed to, actively infected with, or recovered from COVID-19 were included in the dataset. The repertoires were made available in a free public database intended to serve as a resource for research on the immune response to SARS-CoV-2. The samples were drawn from two sources: the first 160 participants of the ongoing ImmuneRACE study, and fewer than 1,500 subjects contributed by 6 global collaborators. A de-identified subject ID, COVID-19 status, age in years and sex were almost always included in the sample metadata. HLA class I and class II types, where available, came from metadata supplied by the sample provider rather than from assay-based typing. Summary of the overall study and its limitations: The amount of clinical and demographic metadata varied by source and participant and was provided uncurated.

With respect to this clone: It has no known antigen specificity. The sample holds no much larger clone one base away, and base qualities are not on file.

TCRbeta CDR3 regions were amplified from genomic DNA using the immunoSEQ Assay, a bias-controlled multiplex PCR. In the authors' own workflow: The number of nucleated cells in each sample was estimated from the amplification of reference gene primers within the assay. Sequence reads were collapsed and filtered to measure the absolute abundance of every unique TCRbeta CDR3 rearrangement. For each sample, productive Simpson clonality was calculated as the square root of Simpson's diversity index over productive rearrangements. TCRdb provides this immuneACCESS table in a form limited to in-frame rearrangements. Some clones are lacking; in checked studies, under half of them reflect an unresolved V gene, and why the rest are absent is not known. That table furnishes V, J and clone size, whereas the DNA furnished D and trimming. This sample comprises 55,000 to 75,000 clones, around 80% of them detected only once. The ten top clones hold approximately 23% of the sample.

Whole blood was collected in K2EDTA tubes by collaborating institutions according to the institutions' own protocols. For TCRbeta analysis, collaborators shipped samples as frozen whole blood, isolated PBMCs, or DNA extracted from either of those sample types. CDR3 length: 16 amino acids, cysteine to phenylalanine. This entry keeps only the CDR3 DNA: 48 bases, framed from base 1. Based on the germline V gene (reference sequence), the CDR1 and CDR2 sequences are LNHDA and SQIVND. The V and J ends are trimmed by 5 bases and 0 bases, leaving 11 bases between them. The rearranged chain carries TRBV19 and TRBJ2-6; the D gene cannot be named for sure. Sequenced: peripheral blood. The clonotype originates from a human donor in a cohort sampled during active COVID-19. The CDR3 region: CASSYTQSSGANVLTF. The nucleotide sequence reads TGTGCCAGTAGTTACACACAGAGCTCTGGGGCCAACGTCCTGACTTTC.